This T cell receptor beta chain stems from a study of lymphopenia after photon versus proton radiotherapy. Study results and limitations: Larger post-nadir TCR diversity loss correlated inversely with survival in deceased patients.

Germline CDR1 KGHSH, CDR2 LQKENI. V dropped 3 bases and J dropped 4 bases, with 13 bases sitting between them. This CDR3 contains 15 residues. A note on this clone: The antigen is unknown.

Sequencing used immunoSEQ multiplex PCR; TCRdb keeps in-frame clones, though not all of them. The sample has fewer than 45,000 clones; just over 85% are singletons. The source is a woman aged 70-85 years with pancreatic cancer. Some clones in this sample may be carry-over from other donors' samples. This chain links TRBV18 with TRBJ2-1; no definite D call. This specimen was peripheral blood, taken from a patient treated with proton-based radiotherapy. CDR3 sequence (DNA): TGTGCCAGCTCACCGACGACTCAGACGTACAATGAGCAGTTCTTC. It is translated as CASSPTTQTYNEQFF.